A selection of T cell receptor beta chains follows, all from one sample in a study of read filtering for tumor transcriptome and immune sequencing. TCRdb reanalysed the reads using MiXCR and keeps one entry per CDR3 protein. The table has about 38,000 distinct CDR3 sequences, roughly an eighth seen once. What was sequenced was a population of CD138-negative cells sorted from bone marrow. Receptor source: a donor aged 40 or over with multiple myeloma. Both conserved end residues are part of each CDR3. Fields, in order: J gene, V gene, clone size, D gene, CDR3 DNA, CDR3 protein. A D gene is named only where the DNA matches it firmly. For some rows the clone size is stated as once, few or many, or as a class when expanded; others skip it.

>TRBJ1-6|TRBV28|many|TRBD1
TGTGCCAGCAGTCCCTCCACGGGACAGAGTAATTCACCCCTCCACTTT
CASSPSTGQSNSPLHF
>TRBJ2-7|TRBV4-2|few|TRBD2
TGTGCCAGCAGCCAAGATTGGGGAACTAGCGGGGTGACCTACGAGCAGTACTTC
CASSQDWGTSGVTYEQYF
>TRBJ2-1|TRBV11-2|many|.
TGTGCCAGCAGCCCCTACAATGGCGCTAGACAAGAGCAGTTCTTC
CASSPYNGARQEQFF
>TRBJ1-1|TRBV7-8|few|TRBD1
TGTGCCAGCTGCTACCGGGACAGGGGCACTGAAGCTTTCTTT
CASCYRDRGTEAFF
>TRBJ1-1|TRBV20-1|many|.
TGCAGTGCTAGCCCGAACCTGAACACTGAAGCTTTCTTT
CSASPNLNTEAFF
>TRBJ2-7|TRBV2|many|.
TGTGCCAGCAGTGAATTGGCCGAGCAGTACTTC
CASSELAEQYF
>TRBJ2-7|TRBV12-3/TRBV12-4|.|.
TGTGCCAGCAGTTTTAATTCGGAGGGGGCGAAGGGCGAGCAGTACTTC
CASSFNSEGAKGEQYF
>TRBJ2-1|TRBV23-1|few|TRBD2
TGCGCCAGCAGCCAAGGACTAGCGGCGACTTATTCCTGCTCCTACAATGAGCAGTTCTTC
CASSQGLAATYSCSYNEQFF
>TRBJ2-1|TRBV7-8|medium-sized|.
TGTGCCAGCAGCTATTTTCAGGGGAGCTCCTACAATGAGCAGTTCTTC
CASSYFQGSSYNEQFF
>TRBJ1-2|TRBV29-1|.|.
TGCAGCGCTGAAGATCGCCGGGACTGCTATGGCTACACCTTC
CSAEDRRDCYGYTF
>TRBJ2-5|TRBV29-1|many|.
TGCAGCGTTGAAGGGACTCCATGGACCCAGTACTTC
CSVEGTPWTQYF
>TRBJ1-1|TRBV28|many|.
TGTGCCAGCAGTTCCGGGTCGTCGGGCAGGGCGTATGGTACTGAAGCTTTCTTT
CASSSGSSGRAYGTEAFF
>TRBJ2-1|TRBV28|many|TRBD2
TGTGCCAGCAGCCTCTCTAGCGGGGGGAATTACAATGAGCAGTTCTTC
CASSLSSGGNYNEQFF
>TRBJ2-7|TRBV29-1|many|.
TGCAGCGTTGAAGCCAGCTCCTACGAGCAGTACTTC
CSVEASSYEQYF
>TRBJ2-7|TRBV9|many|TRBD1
TGTGCCAGCAGCGTAGGGGACAGGGTCCACGAGCAGTACTTC
CASSVGDRVHEQYF
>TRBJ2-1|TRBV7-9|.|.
TGTGCCAGCAGCTCGGGAACGGAGGGGGTCAATGAGCAGTTCTTC
CASSSGTEGVNEQFF
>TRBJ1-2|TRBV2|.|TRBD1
TGTGCCAGCAGTTGGTCTGGACAGGTTGGCTATGGCTACACCTTC
CASSWSGQVGYGYTF
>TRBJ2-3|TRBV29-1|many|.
TGCAGCGTTGAAATTACGACAGATACGCAGTATTTT
CSVEITTDTQYF
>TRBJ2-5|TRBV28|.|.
TGTGCCAGCAGTTTACTCCGAGGACCTCAGGGAGAGACCCAGTACTTC
CASSLLRGPQGETQYF
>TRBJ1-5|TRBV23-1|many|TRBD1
TGCGCCAGCAGTCAAAACAGGGGGATAGGGTTGCAGCCCCAGCATTTT
CASSQNRGIGLQPQHF
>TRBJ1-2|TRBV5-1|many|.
TGCGCCAGCAGCTTGGCCGGGACTCAGACCTATGGCTACACCTTC
CASSLAGTQTYGYTF
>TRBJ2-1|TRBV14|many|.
TGTGCCAGCAGCCAAGGGCCAGCTTCCGGGAATGAGCAGTTCTTC
CASSQGPASGNEQFF
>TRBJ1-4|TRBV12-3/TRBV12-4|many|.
TGTGCCAGCAGTTTGTTTTGGCAGCCGAATGAAAAACTGTTTTTT
CASSLFWQPNEKLFF
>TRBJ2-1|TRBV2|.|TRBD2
TGTGCCAGCATTTCGGGACGGGGGGTAAATGGGCAGTTCTTC
CASISGRGVNGQFF
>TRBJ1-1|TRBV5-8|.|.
TGTGCCAGCAGCCCCCCTAGGATACGGAACACTGAAGCTTTCTTT
CASSPPRIRNTEAFF
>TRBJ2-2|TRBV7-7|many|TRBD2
TGTGCTAGCACTCCGCTAGCGGGAAGGACCGGGGAGCTGTTTTTT
CASTPLAGRTGELFF
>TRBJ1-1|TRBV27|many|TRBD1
TGTGCCAGCAGTGTGACAGGGGGCGGGGCTGAAGCTTTCTTT
CASSVTGGGAEAFF
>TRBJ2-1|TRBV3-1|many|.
TGTGCCACCCGTAAAGGTCGTGGAGGGAAGTACAATGAGCAGTTCTTC
CATRKGRGGKYNEQFF